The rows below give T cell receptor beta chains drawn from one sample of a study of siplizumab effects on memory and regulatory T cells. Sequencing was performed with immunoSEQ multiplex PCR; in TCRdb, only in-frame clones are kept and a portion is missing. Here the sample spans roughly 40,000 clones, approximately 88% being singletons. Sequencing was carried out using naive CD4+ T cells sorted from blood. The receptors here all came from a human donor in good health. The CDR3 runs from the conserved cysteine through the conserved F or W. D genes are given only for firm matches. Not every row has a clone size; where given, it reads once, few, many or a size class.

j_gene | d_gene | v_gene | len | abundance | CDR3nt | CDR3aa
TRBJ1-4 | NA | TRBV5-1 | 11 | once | TGCGCCAGCAGGAATAATGAAAAACTGTTTTTT | CASRNNEKLFF
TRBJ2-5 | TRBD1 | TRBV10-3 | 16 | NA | TGTGCCATCAGTGAGTCGTCGGGGACAGGGGGCAAGACCCAGTACTTC | CAISESSGTGGKTQYF
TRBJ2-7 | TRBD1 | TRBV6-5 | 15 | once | TGTGCCAGCAGTTATAGGGACAGGGGCATTTACGAGCAGTACTTC | CASSYRDRGIYEQYF
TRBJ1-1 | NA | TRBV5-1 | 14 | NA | TGCGCCAGCAGCTTGGAAGGCCAGGTGGCTGAAGCTTTCTTT | CASSLEGQVAEAFF
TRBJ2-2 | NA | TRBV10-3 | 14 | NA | TGTGCCATCAGGGACAGCAAGAACACCGGGGAGCTGTTTTTT | CAIRDSKNTGELFF
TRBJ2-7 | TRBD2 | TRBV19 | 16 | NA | TGTGCCAGTAGTATGGTTCTAGCGGGAGATATTTACGAGCAGTACTTC | CASSMVLAGDIYEQYF
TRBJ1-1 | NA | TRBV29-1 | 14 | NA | TGCAGCGTTGATTCAAGCAGAGGGAACACTGAAGCTTTCTTT | CSVDSSRGNTEAFF
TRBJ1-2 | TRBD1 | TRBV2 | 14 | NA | TGTGCCAGCAACCCGACAGGGAAAGTCGGTGGCTACACCTTC | CASNPTGKVGGYTF
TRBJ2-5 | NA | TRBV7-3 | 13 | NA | TGTGCCAGCAGCTTTGACAGCCAAGAGACCCAGTACTTC | CASSFDSQETQYF
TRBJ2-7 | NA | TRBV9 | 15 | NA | TGTGCCAGCAGCGTAGGTGGGGGCCTCTCGGGCGAGCAGTACTTC | CASSVGGGLSGEQYF
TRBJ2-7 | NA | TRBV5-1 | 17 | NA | TGCGCCAGCAGCTTGGACTCTTCCGGGACTCCTTCTTTCCAGCAGTACTTC | CASSLDSSGTPSFQQYF
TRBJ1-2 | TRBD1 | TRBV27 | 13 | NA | TGTGCCAGCAGTTTAGAGGGGGCCTATGGCTACACCTTC | CASSLEGAYGYTF
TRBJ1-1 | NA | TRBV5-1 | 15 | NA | TGCGCCAGCAGCTGGAGCGGGTTATTGAACACTGAAGCTTTCTTT | CASSWSGLLNTEAFF
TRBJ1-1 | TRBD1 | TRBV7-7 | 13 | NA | TGTGCTAGCAGCTTGGGACAGGGTTCTGAAGCTTTCTTT | CASSLGQGSEAFF
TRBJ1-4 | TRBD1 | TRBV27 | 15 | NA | TGTGCCAGCAGTTCCCGGGACAGCCTTAATGAAAAACTGTTTTTT | CASSSRDSLNEKLFF
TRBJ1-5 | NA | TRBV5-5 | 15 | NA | TGTGCCAGCAGTCGTCACCGGGAGAGCAATCAGCCCCAGCATTTT | CASSRHRESNQPQHF
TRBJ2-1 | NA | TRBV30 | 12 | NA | TGTGCCTGGAGTCAAGGGAGTAATGAGCAGTTCTTC | CAWSQGSNEQFF
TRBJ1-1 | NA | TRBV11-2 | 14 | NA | TGTGCCAGCAGCTTAGATGGGGGGTCCACTGAAGCTTTCTTT | CASSLDGGSTEAFF
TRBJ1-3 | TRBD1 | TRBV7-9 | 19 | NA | TGTGCCAGCAGATCCCGGGACAGTGATCGTATGACCTCTGGAAACACCATATATTTT | CASRSRDSDRMTSGNTIYF
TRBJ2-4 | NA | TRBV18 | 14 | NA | TGTGCCAGCTCACCACAGGGAGCCAAAAACATTCAGTACTTC | CASSPQGAKNIQYF